A single sample gave rise to the 31 T cell receptor beta chains below, sequenced in a study of identical twins. TCRdb ran MiXCR on the 5' RACE reads and lists one entry per CDR3 protein. This sample has approximately 190,000 distinct CDR3 sequences, with approximately 16% found just once. This sample was shared with a second study, whose subject was T cells expressing NK-cell markers.

The specimen sequenced was CD8+ T cells sorted from blood. Receptor source: a woman aged 18-30 years in good health.

The CDR3 DNA reads as TGTGCCAGCAGCGTCACTCGGGGCTCGAGCTCCTACAATGAGCAGTTCTTC. Its protein product is CASSVTRGSSSYNEQFF. V and J are TRBV9 and TRBJ2-1, with D perhaps matching TRBD1 or TRBD2 (5 bases each). Between the trimmed V and J ends, which lost 2 bases and 0 bases, there was a span of 15 bases. Germline CDR1 and CDR2: SGDLS and YYNGEE. CDR3 size: 17 residues.

Worth noting for this clonotype: A junction end diverges from the germline sequence, so it may reflect a read error. V and J are TRBV19 and TRBJ2-7; D is undetermined. Germline V gene lookup returns CDR1 LNHDA and CDR2 SQIVND (reference sequence). The CDR3 is 13 residues long. CDR3 sequence reads: CASSPKDGYEQYF. The CDR3, as DNA: TGCGCCAGTAGTCCAAAGGACGGCTACGAGCAGTACTTC.

This clonotype has more than one count but fewer than ten. The chain links TRBV15 to TRBJ2-1; 8 bases map to TRBD2. Germline V gene lookup returns CDR1 LNHNV and CDR2 YYDKDF (reference sequence). The CDR3 is made up of 17 amino acids. Trimming cost V 0 bases and J 5 bases; bases outside gene matches: 9. This CDR3 is CATSRDVSQLADNEQFF. The CDR3 bases are TGTGCCACCAGCAGAGATGTGTCCCAACTAGCGGACAATGAGCAGTTCTTC.

This clonotype has a single count. The rearrangement uses TRBV7-9 and TRBJ2-5; 7 nucleotides match TRBD2. After removal of 1 base from V and 7 bases from J, the junction contained 6 bases not matched to a gene. Germline CDR1 SEHNR, CDR2 FQNEAQ (reference sequence). This CDR3 spans 14 amino acids. The CDR3 DNA follows: TGTGCCAGCAGCTTAGATGCGCGGGAGTCGACCCAGTACTTC. Its translation is CASSLDARESTQYF.

The chain employs TRBV5-1 and TRBJ2-3; no firm D call. The germline V gene encodes CDR1 SGHRS and CDR2 YFSETQ. Trimming shortened V by 4 bases and J by 6 bases, and 6 bases separated the two germline ends. The length of the CDR3 is 11 residues. The CDR3 nucleotides are TGCGCCAGCAGCAATGGTGATACGCAGTATTTT. It translates to CASSNGDTQYF.

The chain combines TRBV6-5 with TRBJ2-3; TRBD2 matches at 7 bases. Germline V CDR1 and CDR2: MNHEY, SVGAGI. V gave up 1 base and J gave up 4 bases; unmatched junction bases: 2. CDR3 size: 14 residues. CDR3 protein: CASSYWGGSDTQYF. The CDR3 bases are TGTGCCAGCAGTTACTGGGGGGGTTCAGATACGCAGTATTTT.

The V call is TRBV5-6, the J call TRBJ2-1; D is uncertain. The V gene lost 4 bases and the J gene lost 10 bases, with 18 bases spanning the gap. CDR3 length: 14 amino acids. Germline CDR1 SGHDT, CDR2 YYEEEE. Written as DNA, the CDR3 is TGTGCCAGCAGCGCGCTCTTCCGTAGAAAGGAGCAGTTCTTC. Translation gives CASSALFRRKEQFF.

This clonotype has more than one count but fewer than ten. The chain links TRBV6-1 to TRBJ2-1, with unresolved D. The germline V gene encodes CDR1 MNHNS and CDR2 SASEGT. This CDR3 comprises 14 residues. V shed 8 bases and J shed 0 bases, with 11 bases lying between them. In DNA form, the CDR3 reads TGTGCCAGCGGGCCAGGCCTCTCCTACAATGAGCAGTTCTTC. This translates into CASGPGLSYNEQFF.

The sample holds a few counts of this clonotype. This chain uses TRBV10-3 with TRBJ2-3; D possibly uses TRBD1 or TRBD2 (7 bases each). The ends were cut back, 3 bases at V and 2 bases at J, with 15 bases in the middle. Germline V CDR1 and CDR2: ENHRY, SYGVKD. CDR3 length equals 16 residues. This CDR3 is CAISDLRGGDTDTQYF. The CDR3 nucleotides read TGTGCCATCAGTGACCTCAGGGGGGGTGACACAGATACGCAGTATTTT.

The CDR3 protein is CSVVLFTSGATDTQYF. In nucleotides, the CDR3 is TGCAGCGTTGTTCTCTTCACTAGCGGGGCCACAGATACGCAGTATTTT. The rearrangement joins TRBV29-1 to TRBJ2-3; the match to TRBD2 covers 10 bases. Trimming removed 4 bases from V and 2 bases from J; junction bases left unmatched: 9. This CDR3 has 16 residues. CDR1 is SQVTM, CDR2 ANQGSEA, per germline.

V is TRBV6-1 and J is TRBJ2-5, with 11 bases lining up with TRBD1. This CDR3 has 15 residues. V dropped 3 bases and J dropped 3; count of bases not matched to a gene: 3. Per germline, CDR1 MNHNS and CDR2 SASEGT. CDR3 protein: CASSEDRGLEETQYF. The CDR3 DNA reads TGTGCCAGCAGTGAGGACAGGGGGCTTGAAGAGACCCAGTACTTC.

This clonotype was picked up a small number of times. V and J are TRBV12-3 or TRBV12-4 and TRBJ1-1; no definite D call. The CDR3 runs to 14 residues. The germline V and J ends were trimmed by 5 bases and 0 bases, with 10 bases remaining between them. The CDR3 DNA sequence: TGTGCCAGCAGTAGTGTCGCGGTGAACACTGAAGCTTTCTTT. Its translation: CASSSVAVNTEAFF.

V and J are TRBV19 and TRBJ2-7; 13 nucleotides agree with TRBD2. The V gene end was trimmed by 1 base and the J gene end by 1 base; junction bases not matched to a gene: 4. The length of the CDR3 is 17 residues. CDR1 is LNHDA, CDR2 SQIVND, per germline (reference sequence). The CDR3 coding sequence is TGTGCCAGTAGTATAGGACTAGCGGGAGGCAAATCCTACGAGCAGTACTTC. As protein: CASSIGLAGGKSYEQYF.

This clonotype was counted only a few times. Here the CDR3 DNA reads TGTGCCAGCAGTTTTTCGACTAGCGGGAGATATGAGCAGTTCTTC. Translation: CASSFSTSGRYEQFF. V gene TRBV12-3 or TRBV12-4 combines with J gene TRBJ2-1; 12 bases align to TRBD2. J gave up 8 bases and V 3 bases, and 5 bases lay outside the gene matches. The CDR3 runs 15 residues.

The chain couples TRBV5-1 to TRBJ2-2; 11 positions agree with TRBD2. The CDR3 is 22 residues long. The V gene's germline CDR1 is SGHRS and CDR2 YFSETQ. With 4 bases clipped from V and 0 bases from J, the junction kept 20 bases outside the gene matches. Written as DNA, the CDR3 is TGCGCCAGCAGCGGGCTCCCCGGGACTAGCGGAGTTGGTCTTTCGAACACCGGGGAGCTGTTTTTT. Translating gives CASSGLPGTSGVGLSNTGELFF.

This chain uses TRBV5-1 with TRBJ1-1, with D possibly matching TRBD1 (5 bases). In germline, CDR1 is SGHRS, CDR2 YFSETQ. V lost 4 bases and J lost 7, with 17 bases in between. CDR3 length equals 14 residues. The CDR3, as DNA: TGCGCCAGCAGCCCGGGGCCCGGGGACTTTGAAGCTTTCTTT. Translating it yields CASSPGPGDFEAFF.

This clonotype appeared a few times. The chain carries TRBV29-1 and TRBJ2-7; D gene ambiguous. Germline V lookup: CDR1 SQVTM, CDR2 ANQGSEA. The length of the CDR3 is 11 residues. The V gene lost 6 bases and the J gene lost 1 base, with 7 bases spanning the gap. The CDR3 nucleotides are TGCAGCGTCGTACGGTCCTACGAGCAGTACTTC. The encoded protein is CSVVRSYEQYF.

The genes are TRBV14 and TRBJ2-3; 8 nucleotides match TRBD1. The CDR3 is made up of 15 amino acids. From germline, CDR1 is SGHDN and CDR2 FVKESK. V dropped 1 base and J dropped 5; count of bases not matched to a gene: 5. CDR3: CASSQAVTGEDTQYF. The CDR3 nucleotides read TGTGCCAGCAGCCAAGCTGTGACAGGGGAAGATACGCAGTATTTT.

V gene TRBV12-3 or TRBV12-4 combines with J gene TRBJ2-7; 7 bases line up with TRBD2. The ends lost 3 bases at V and 4 bases at J; junction bases unmatched: 6. The CDR3 sequence is 14 residues long. Here the CDR3 reads CASSLGGFGYEQYF. CDR3 bases: TGTGCCAGCAGTTTGGGAGGGTTTGGGTACGAGCAGTACTTC.

This clonotype was recorded a few times. The chain couples TRBV11-3 to TRBJ2-1; TRBD2 matches 10 bases. V trimming: 4 bases; J trimming: 6 bases; junction bases outside the gene matches: 6. CDR1 and CDR2 (germline): SGHNT, YENEEA. The CDR3 extends over 15 amino acids. CDR3 loop: CASSSRTSGLNEQFF. DNA of the CDR3: TGTGCCAGCAGCTCCCGGACTAGCGGTCTCAATGAGCAGTTCTTC.

This clonotype was counted once. The chain couples TRBV27 to TRBJ2-7, with D perhaps given as TRBD1 or TRBD2 (6 bases each). Germline V CDR1 and CDR2: MNHEY, SMNVEV (reference sequence). With 2 bases removed from V and 6 bases from J, the gap between germline ends came to 14 bases. The CDR3 consists of 14 residues. CDR3 in DNA: TGTGCCAGCAGTTTAGCTACAGGAGGGGGCGAGCAGTACTTC. Its protein product is CASSLATGGGEQYF.

In this sample, this clonotype turned up a few times. V gene TRBV5-1 combines with J gene TRBJ2-7, with 11 bases lining up with TRBD2. The germline V gene encodes CDR1 SGHRS and CDR2 YFSETQ. This CDR3 has 15 residues. V shed 6 bases and J 7 bases; nucleotides not matched to a gene: 12. The CDR3 DNA reads as TGCGCCAGCATGGATGGGACTAGCGGTAAAAGTGAGCAGTACTTC. This codes for CASMDGTSGKSEQYF.

This clonotype occurred many times. V is TRBV20-1 and J is TRBJ2-7, with a weak D call TRBD1 (6 bases). The CDR3 has 17 amino acids. Germline assignment: CDR1 DFQATT and CDR2 SNEGSKA (reference sequence). V lost 0 bases and J 2 bases, leaving 20 bases between the germline ends. DNA of the CDR3: TGCAGTGCTAGAGATCTATCTGGGACATTATACACCTACGAGCAGTACTTC. Translation gives CSARDLSGTLYTYEQYF.

V and J are TRBV5-6 and TRBJ2-7, with D perhaps TRBD2 (5 bases). Between the trimmed V and J ends, which lost 4 bases and 2 bases, there was a span of 10 bases. The CDR3 is made up of 13 amino acids. Germline CDR1 is SGHDT and CDR2 is YYEEEE. The CDR3 nucleotides are TGTGCCAGCAGCCCGACTAATCCCTACGAGCAGTACTTC. Translation gives CASSPTNPYEQYF. Supplemented by reference TRBV5-6 and TRBJ2-7, the full variable domain reads DAGVTQSPTHLIKTRGQQVTLRCSPKSGHDTVSWYQQALGQGPQFIFQYYEEEERQRGNFPDRFSGHQFPNYSSELNVNALLLGDSALYLCASSPTNPYEQYFGPGTRLTVT.

This clonotype was detected a few times. The chain couples TRBV9 to TRBJ2-2; no clear D gene. Germline CDR1 is SGDLS and CDR2 is YYNGEE. The germline V and J ends were trimmed by 1 base and 2 bases, with 6 bases remaining between them. The CDR3 runs to 14 residues. CDR3 nucleotide sequence: TGTGCCAGCAGCGTACGGACCAACACCGGGGAGCTGTTTTTT. Translation: CASSVRTNTGELFF.

V usage is TRBV7-9 and J usage is TRBJ2-7; 7 bases match TRBD1. V was pared by 11 bases and J by 1 base, with 8 bases of the junction left unmatched. This CDR3 has 13 residues. Germline V CDR1 and CDR2: SEHNR, FQNEAQ (reference sequence). The CDR3 nucleotides are TGTGCCGCCCGCAGGGGGAGTTCCTACGAGCAGTACTTC. Its protein product is CAARRGSSYEQYF.

V and J are TRBV6-5 and TRBJ2-7; D possibly corresponds to TRBD2 (6 bases). This CDR3 is 14 amino acids long. From germline, CDR1 is MNHEY and CDR2 SVGAGI. The V end lost 2 bases, the J end lost 6 bases, and 14 bases lay between the germline ends. The CDR3 sequence: CASSYGQGGSEQYF. As DNA, the CDR3 is TGTGCCAGCAGTTACGGGCAGGGAGGATCCGAGCAGTACTTC.

This clonotype was found a few times. The genes are TRBV4-1 and TRBJ1-2, with D possibly being TRBD1 (5 bases). The CDR3 runs 14 residues. Trimming pared 0 bases from V and 5 bases from J, leaving 10 bases between. The germline CDR1 and CDR2 sequences are MGHRA and YSYEKL. The CDR3 reads CASSQDARGYGYTF. The CDR3 region has the DNA TGCGCCAGCAGCCAAGATGCCCGGGGGTATGGCTACACCTTC.

This clonotype was seen more than once but under ten times. The chain recombines TRBV6-1 with TRBJ1-1; 7 nucleotides agree with TRBD1. J gave up 4 bases and V 8 bases, and 7 bases lay outside the gene matches. The CDR3 loop spans 13 amino acids. The V gene's germline CDR1 is MNHNS and CDR2 SASEGT. This CDR3 reads CASGGGVGTEAFF. The CDR3 coding sequence is TGTGCCAGCGGAGGGGGCGTTGGCACTGAAGCTTTCTTT.

This clonotype was observed a few times. This chain uses TRBV11-2 with TRBJ2-3, with 7 bases lining up with TRBD2. The CDR3 is 12 amino acids. Germline CDR1 reads SGHAT; CDR2 reads FQNNGV. J gave up 10 bases and V 4 bases, and 5 bases lay outside the gene matches. The CDR3, as DNA: TGTGCCAGCAGCTGGGAGGGGTCGTCGCAGTATTTT. Translating gives CASSWEGSSQYF.

This clonotype was observed a few times. The chain carries TRBV10-3 and TRBJ2-5; 7 bases align to TRBD2. From germline, CDR1 is ENHRY and CDR2 SYGVKD. The trim removed 8 bases at V and 2 bases at J, leaving 2 bases unmatched. The CDR3 length is 12 residues. The CDR3 region is CAIRTSQETQYF. CDR3 coding DNA: TGTGCCATCCGGACTAGTCAAGAGACCCAGTACTTC.